This T cell receptor (beta chain) was captured by sequencing in a study of blood T cell repertoires in COVID-19. Study information: The United States, Italy and Spain provided the acute and convalescent COVID-19 samples. In each case, the material was cDNA or gDNA derived from T cells, B-cell-depleted T cells, or PBMCs.

Per the original methods: Reference gene primer amplification yielded estimated nucleated cell counts. Method: immunoSEQ multiplex PCR; TCRdb's copy keeps in-frame clones and lacks some. Clonal size and the V and J genes are those of that table, whereas D and trimming came from the DNA. The sample lists just under 350,000 clones, roughly 89% occurring once. Trimming removed 5 bases from V and 0 bases from J, with 13 bases in between. The germline CDR1 and CDR2 sequences are KGHDR and SFDVKD. CDR3 length equals 17 residues. There are a few counts of this clone. The chain joins TRBV24-1 to TRBJ2-6, with D possibly TRBD1 on 6 matching bases. The material sequenced was peripheral blood. This receptor was taken from a woman between 18 and 29 years old who had recovered from COVID-19. The CDR3 nucleotides are TGTGCCACCAGTGCCGGACAGTCCTACTCTGGGGCCAACGTCCTGACTTTC. Encoded protein: CATSAGQSYSGANVLTF.